This record looks at one T cell receptor (beta chain) sequence and its context. Its target is not known. There are 15 residues in the CDR3. Between the trimmed V and J ends, which lost 0 bases and 4 bases, there was a span of 13 bases. Germline CDR1 reads SGHRS; CDR2 reads YFSETQ. Treatment: about 20 received Ad26.COV2.S at low or high dose, single or two shots; 5 received placebo; per-sample allocation not given. Samples came from day 63 after the first vaccine or placebo injection. The data derive from a study of Ad26.COV2.S vaccination and SARS-CoV-2 variants. Looking at the study overall: The vaccine Ad26.COV2.S was put into the muscle once, or twice with 56 days between. Study-level findings and limits: Spike-specific TCR breadth was greater after Ad26.COV2.S than placebo.

Using immunoSEQ multiplex PCR, the repertoire was profiled, and TCRdb retains in-frame clones only, with some absent. In the table there are hundreds of thousands of clones, about 90% of which are singletons. This TCR derives from a person between 18 and 59 years old who received the Ad26.COV2.S COVID-19 vaccine or a placebo. The chain has TRBV5-1 and TRBJ1-2; D might be TRBD1 (5 bases). The material sequenced was peripheral blood, taken in a trial of Ad26.COV2.S vaccine versus placebo. The CDR3 nucleotides are TGCGCCAGCAGCTTGGCGTCAGGGTCTCCCTATGGCTACACCTTC. This sequence encodes CASSLASGSPYGYTF.